This TCR beta chain originates from a study of blood T cell repertoires in COVID-19 (dated by TCRdb to between 2020 and 2021). About the investigation overall: Collaborator samples came from the United States, Italy and Spain and covered acute and convalescent phases of COVID-19. The material from the prospective study consisted of cDNA or gDNA derived from T cells, B-cell-depleted T cells, or PBMCs. The dataset comprised deeply sampled blood TCRbeta repertoires from subjects exposed to, actively infected with, or recovered from COVID-19. A freely available public database, intended as a resource for researchers studying the immune response to SARS-CoV-2, is where the repertoires were released. Samples came from the ongoing ImmuneRACE study (first 160 participants) plus 1,254 subjects from 6 global collaborators. Nearly every sample came with metadata listing a de-identified subject ID, COVID-19 status, age in years and sex. Where available, HLA class I and class II types were obtained from metadata supplied by the sample provider rather than from assay-based typing. Here is what the overall study found, with its caveats: The quantity of clinical and demographic metadata differed by source and by participant and was supplied without curation.

TCRbeta CDR3 regions were amplified from genomic DNA by means of the immunoSEQ Assay, a bias-controlled multiplex PCR. Per the source publication's procedure: Nucleated cell counts per sample were estimated from amplification of reference gene primers within the assay. Sequence reads were collapsed and filtered to measure the absolute abundance of every unique TCRbeta CDR3 rearrangement. Productive Simpson clonality was computed per sample as the square root of Simpson's diversity index over productive rearrangements. Imported from immuneACCESS, the table was reduced by TCRdb to in-frame sequences with V and J called. These copies leave out some clones; in studies compared against another copy, an unresolved V gene accounts for under half, and the cause of the remainder is not known. For V, J and clone size, that table is used; D and trimming come from the DNA. Counted in this sample were fewer than 120,000 clones; roughly 80% of them appeared once. 15% to 20% of the sample is in the top ten clones.

On this clone: Its binding antigen is unknown. Per-base quality was not reported, and no clone a single base away is much larger than it.

Via the germline V gene, CDR1 is MNHEY and CDR2 SVGEGT. The CDR3, cysteine through phenylalanine, is 15 amino acids long. Only CDR3 DNA remains: 45 bases, in frame from the first base. The junction shows trimming of 4 bases on V and 2 bases on J, plus 11 bases between the germline ends. Each collaborating institution followed its own protocols to collect whole blood in K2EDTA tubes. Collaborator samples were shipped for TCRbeta analysis as frozen whole blood, isolated PBMCs, or DNA extracted from either sample type. This receptor was identified in a woman aged 55-69 years with acute or convalescent COVID-19. The specimen was peripheral blood. This chain joins TRBV6-2 or TRBV6-3 to TRBJ1-4; D gene: possibly TRBD1, on 5 matching bases. The nucleotide sequence reads TGTGCCAGCAGTTGGATACAGGACACTAATGAAAAACTGTTTTTT. This encodes CASSWIQDTNEKLFF.